The present TCR beta chain was sequenced within a study of molecular identifiers for immune sequencing clone quantification. Of note for this clonotype: The antigen is unknown.

TCRdb processed the PCR reads anew with MiXCR; each CDR3 protein has one entry. The sample has hundreds of thousands of distinct CDR3 sequences, roughly 24% seen once. Study-wide findings and caveats: Beyond 20 RNA copies, clones held over 99% of effector molecules, compared with under 1% in naive cells.

Sorting isolated naive CD8 T cells as CD8+CD4-CCR7+CD45RA+ events. The source material was naive CD8+ T cells from blood, with Jurkat cell RNA spiked in. Indicated subset: FACS-sorted CD8+CD4-CCR7+CD45RA+ naive T cells. The receptor comes from a human donor in good health. Some libraries in this study had Jurkat cell RNA spiked in.

The CDR3 loop is CASSQDKDQETQYF. CDR3 DNA sequence: TGTGCCAGCAGCCAAGACAAGGACCAAGAGACCCAGTACTTC. The gene calls are TRBV7-9 and TRBJ2-5; D remains unclear. Trimming stripped 5 bases from V and 0 bases from J, with 10 bases between. CDR1 is SEHNR, CDR2 FQNEAQ, per germline (reference sequence). This CDR3 contains 14 residues.